Listed here are 14 T cell receptor beta chains from one sample, sequenced in a study of molecular identifiers for immune sequencing clone quantification. In TCRdb, the PCR reads were re-called with MiXCR into one record per CDR3 protein. The sample consists of about 320,000 distinct CDR3 sequences, roughly a quarter of them appearing once. The source material was naive CD8+ T cells from blood, with Jurkat cell RNA spiked in. Subset noted: FACS-sorted CD8+CD4-CCR7+CD45RA+ naive T cells. These TCRs come from a human donor in good health. Some libraries in this study had Jurkat cell RNA spiked in.

This clonotype was counted at least ten times. The chain recombines TRBV7-9 with TRBJ1-1, with unresolved D. The CDR3 is 14 amino acids. CDR1 is SEHNR and CDR2 is FQNEAQ in the germline V gene (reference sequence). The germline V and J ends were trimmed by 4 bases and 0 bases, with 9 bases remaining between them. The CDR3 region is CASSSAVLNTEAFF. CDR3 nucleotide sequence: TGTGCCAGCAGCTCGGCCGTGTTGAACACTGAAGCTTTCTTT.

This clonotype has a count of ten or more. V usage is TRBV7-9 and J usage is TRBJ1-2; 8 bases fit TRBD1. CDR1 is SEHNR and CDR2 is FQNEAQ in the germline V gene (reference sequence). J was trimmed by 6 bases and V by 1 base; bases with no gene match: 4. The CDR3 has 14 amino acids. DNA of the CDR3: TGTGCCAGCAGCTTAGGGACAGGGTCGAATGGCTACACCTTC. It encodes CASSLGTGSNGYTF.

This clonotype occurred many times. This chain uses TRBV28 with TRBJ2-7; 12 nucleotides match TRBD2. The CDR3 has 15 residues. Germline trimming cut 3 bases from V and 7 bases from J; bases unmatched to any gene: 7. Germline V CDR1 and CDR2: MDHEN, SYDVKM. The CDR3 region is CASSLDPGLAGEQYF. The CDR3 DNA reads as TGTGCCAGCAGTTTGGATCCAGGACTAGCGGGGGAGCAGTACTTC.

This clonotype has only a few counts. V and J are TRBV11-3 and TRBJ2-5, with 7 bases identical to TRBD1. J gave up 1 base and V 1 base, and 15 bases lay outside the gene matches. The CDR3 consists of 19 residues. Germline values: CDR1 SGHNT, CDR2 YENEEA. The chain's CDR3 is CASSLGPRDSPHLQETQYF. In nucleotides, the CDR3 is TGTGCCAGCAGCTTAGGGCCTCGGGACAGTCCCCATCTCCAAGAGACCCAGTACTTC.

This clonotype was seen at least ten times. The V gene is TRBV30, the J gene TRBJ1-1; D unresolved. With 2 bases removed from V and 6 bases from J, the gap between germline ends came to 7 bases. The CDR3 extends over 11 amino acids. Germline V gene sequence: CDR1 GTSNPN, CDR2 SVGIG (reference sequence). Here the CDR3 DNA reads TGTGCCTGGAGTACCCCCGCTGAAGCTTTCTTT. Its translation is CAWSTPAEAFF.

Concerning this clonotype: A read error may produce the germline difference seen at one junction end. The chain joins TRBV25-1 to TRBJ1-1, with D unresolved. This CDR3 contains 13 residues. CDR1 is MGHDK and CDR2 is SYGVNS in the germline V gene. In DNA form, the CDR3 reads TGTGCCAGCAGTGTGATGACCGGTACTGAAGCCTCCTTT. Protein product: CASSVMTGTEASF. Looking up the rest from reference TRBV25-1 and TRBJ1-1 gives the full variable domain: EADIYQTPRYLVIGTGKKITLECSQTMGHDKMYWYQQDPGMELHLIHYSYGVNSTEKGDLSSESTVSRIRTEHFPLTLESARPSHTSQYLCASSVMTGTEASFGQGTRLTVV.

This clonotype occurred a few times. The V gene is TRBV30, the J gene TRBJ2-5; the match to TRBD2 covers 10 bases. CDR3 size: 14 residues. Per the germline V gene, CDR1 is GTSNPN and CDR2 is SVGIG (reference sequence). The trim removed 0 bases at V and 5 bases at J, leaving 3 bases unmatched. The CDR3 protein is CAWSVVAGGETQYF. The CDR3 region has the DNA TGTGCCTGGAGTGTGGTAGCGGGGGGTGAGACCCAGTACTTC.

This clonotype was detected many times. This rearrangement joins TRBV5-1 to TRBJ2-7, with D possibly being TRBD2 (5 bases). In germline, CDR1 is SGHRS, CDR2 YFSETQ. The CDR3 covers 16 residues. V was cut by 0 bases and J by 5 bases, with 18 bases left in between. This CDR3 reads CASSLASLQIGDEQYF. DNA for the CDR3: TGCGCCAGCAGCTTGGCTTCGCTGCAAATCGGGGACGAGCAGTACTTC.

Comments on this clonotype: This may arise from a read error, as a much more abundant clone is one base away. The chain links TRBV7-9 to TRBJ1-5; maybe TRBD1 (6 bases). From germline, CDR1 is SEHNR and CDR2 FQNEAQ (reference sequence). The CDR3 runs to 17 residues. The CDR3 DNA sequence: TGTGCCAGCAGCCCAGGAAGCAGGGGTTTAGGGAATCGGCCCCAGCATTTT. This translates into CASSPGSRGLGNRPQHF.

As for this clonotype: One end of the junction is discordant with germline, which a read error may explain. V gene TRBV29-1 combines with J gene TRBJ2-3; D remains unclear. The germline CDR1 and CDR2 sequences are SQVTM and ANQGSEA. The CDR3 has 16 amino acids. CDR3 sequence: CSVEVPPGTSTDTLYF. DNA of the CDR3: TGCAGCGTTGAAGTACCCCCAGGAACAAGCACAGATACGCTGTATTTT.

This clonotype came up many times. The V gene is TRBV7-9, the J gene TRBJ1-1; 12 bases line up with TRBD1. CDR3 size: 17 residues. Germline CDR1 reads SEHNR; CDR2 reads FQNEAQ (reference sequence). V gave up 2 bases and J gave up 1 base; unmatched junction bases: 5. DNA for the CDR3: TGTGCCAGCAGCTTATGGGACAGGGGGCGCGAGAACACTGAAGCTTTCTTT. Protein: CASSLWDRGRENTEAFF.

This clonotype was seen ten or more times. The rearrangement joins TRBV7-2 to TRBJ2-3, with D perhaps given as TRBD1 or TRBD2 (6 bases each). The CDR3 extends over 15 amino acids. V lost 7 bases, J lost 5 bases, and 19 bases lay in between. CDR1 and CDR2 from the germline V gene are SGHTA and FQGNSA. The CDR3 sequence: CASTLGGGLGDTQYF. CDR3 DNA: TGTGCCAGCACTCTAGGTGGGGGGCTGGGAGATACGCAGTATTTT.

The rearrangement joins TRBV6-2 or TRBV6-3 to TRBJ1-5, with D hard to call. The CDR3 runs 15 residues. In germline, CDR1 is MNHEY, CDR2 SVGEGT. V was trimmed by 4 bases and J by 5 bases, leaving 15 bases between them. The CDR3 protein is CASSSGMTVDQPQHF. The DNA of the CDR3 is TGTGCCAGCAGTTCTGGGATGACGGTGGATCAGCCCCAGCATTTT.

This clonotype was seen ten or more times. This chain uses TRBV12-3 or TRBV12-4 with TRBJ2-3; no firm D call. This CDR3 is built from 15 residues. V was cut by 7 bases and J by 0 bases, with 14 bases left in between. Here the CDR3 DNA reads TGTGCCAGCAAAAGAACGCACTCTAGCACAGATACGCAGTATTTT. Residues: CASKRTHSSTDTQYF.